This T cell receptor (beta chain) was sequenced for a study of shared clonotypes between healthy human individuals. Whole-study context: With ages of 18 to 49, the donors were two women and three men.

Genomic DNA per cell subset filled all wells of several immunoSEQ plates. Clones were sequenced by immunoSEQ multiplex PCR, and TCRdb holds only the in-frame ones, with some missing. The table lists about 1 million clones, about 80% of them singletons. Deletions cut 2 bases from V and 3 bases from J, with 23 bases between. The CDR3 has 19 amino acids. Germline CDR1 LNHNV, CDR2 YYDKDF (reference sequence). The TCR was taken from a man aged 18 to 35 in good health. This chain joins TRBV15 and TRBJ2-1; D might be TRBD1 or TRBD2, each matching 5 bases. The sample comprised memory CD4+ T cells sorted from blood. Documented subset: CD45RA-negative fraction. The CDR3 spells CATSRLGVRGIKGYNEQFF. CDR3 DNA: TGTGCCACCAGCAGACTTGGAGTGAGGGGTATTAAAGGCTACAATGAGCAGTTCTTC.